A selection of T cell receptor beta chains follows, all from one sample in a study of blood T cells in healthy people across ages. From the 5' RACE reads, TCRdb called clonotypes with MiXCR, one entry per CDR3 protein. In the table there are 1.2 million to 1.5 million distinct CDR3 sequences, approximately 38% of which are singletons. The sample taken for sequencing was blood. The origin of the receptors is a young woman in good health. The CDR3 runs from the conserved cysteine through the conserved F or W. D genes are given only for firm matches. Rows give clone size only sometimes, using once, few, many, or a class for an expanded clone.

>.|TRBJ2-5|TRBV20-1|.
CSAKFYNEQYF
TGCAGTGCTAAATTTTACAATGAGCAGTACTTC
>few|TRBJ2-1|TRBV29-1|TRBD2
CSAPELAGEQFF
TGCAGCGCCCCCGAACTAGCGGGCGAGCAGTTCTTC
>.|TRBJ2-7|TRBV12-5|.
CASGWASGTIPLEQYF
TGTGCTAGTGGTTGGGCTTCCGGGACGATTCCCCTCGAGCAGTACTTC
>.|TRBJ2-7|TRBV10-3|.
CAISEPNGGSSYNEQYF
TGTGCCATCAGTGAGCCCAATGGTGGGAGCTCCTACAATGAGCAGTACTTC
>.|TRBJ1-3|TRBV20-1|.
CSARERGRDGNTTYF
TGCAGTGCTAGAGAGAGGGGACGCGATGGAAACACCACATATTTT
>.|TRBJ1-5|TRBV28|.
CASSLWQANQPQHF
TGTGCCAGCAGTTTGTGGCAAGCCAATCAGCCCCAGCATTTT
>.|TRBJ2-7|TRBV29-1|.
CSVLDSETLYEQYF
TGCAGCGTGCTGGACAGCGAGACTCTATACGAGCAGTACTTC
>.|TRBJ1-4|TRBV12-3/TRBV12-4|.
CASSPRAGGSNEKLFF
TGTGCCAGCAGCCCCCGGGCCGGGGGGAGTAATGAAAAACTGTTTTTT
>few|TRBJ2-1|TRBV5-1|.
CASSLQGRGSDEQFF
TGCGCCAGCAGCTTGCAGGGCCGGGGGAGTGATGAGCAGTTCTTC
>.|TRBJ2-3|TRBV7-2|.
CASSLEYVYTQYF
TGTGCCAGCAGCTTAGAGTACGTTTATACGCAGTATTTT
>.|TRBJ1-2|TRBV18|.
CASSLGDRADYGYTF
TGTGCCAGCTCACTGGGGGATCGAGCTGACTATGGCTACACCTTC
>few|TRBJ2-7|TRBV15|TRBD2
CATSGVIAGGLYEQYF
TGTGCCACCAGCGGCGTTATAGCGGGGGGACTATACGAGCAGTACTTC
>.|TRBJ1-6|TRBV27|.
CASSLSVPLVEPLHF
TGTGCCAGCAGTTTATCGGTGCCTCTTGTGGAACCCCTCCACTTT
>.|TRBJ2-1|TRBV20-1|TRBD2
CSARDSGGEQFF
TGCAGTGCTAGAGATTCGGGAGGGGAGCAGTTCTTC
>many|TRBJ1-2|TRBV7-9|TRBD1
CASSLEAGTAYGYTF
TGTGCCAGCAGCTTAGAGGCCGGGACAGCCTATGGCTACACCTTC
>.|TRBJ2-1|TRBV7-9|.
CASSLGDTASSFF
TGTGCCAGCAGCTTAGGAGACACCGCCAGTTCGTTCTTC
>.|TRBJ2-7|TRBV30|.
CAWSVLLVTGPIYEQYF
TGTGCCTGGAGTGTACTGCTTGTAACGGGGCCAATCTACGAGCAGTACTTC
>.|TRBJ2-1|TRBV4-1|TRBD2
CASSRTLAGGVNNEQFF
TGCGCCAGCAGCCGCACACTAGCGGGGGGGGTAAACAATGAGCAGTTCTTC
>.|TRBJ2-7|TRBV7-2|.
CASTLPPWASSYNEQYF
TGTGCCAGCACCTTACCTCCCTGGGCGAGCTCCTACAATGAGCAGTACTTC
>few|TRBJ1-2|TRBV29-1|.
CSVGGAGEGGYTF
TGCAGCGTGGGAGGGGCAGGGGAAGGAGGCTACACCTTC
>.|TRBJ2-1|TRBV20-1|TRBD2
CSAYPSGRDNEQFF
TGCAGTGCTTATCCTAGCGGGAGGGACAATGAGCAGTTCTTC
>.|TRBJ2-7|TRBV5-1|.
CASSAQGRGVYEQYF
TGCGCCAGCAGCGCACAGGGTAGGGGAGTCTACGAGCAGTACTTC
>few|TRBJ2-7|TRBV4-1|.
CASSPPAFGERSDEQYF
TGCGCCAGCAGCCCACCGGCTTTTGGGGAAAGAAGTGACGAGCAGTACTTC
>.|TRBJ1-1|TRBV6-6|.
CASSYSRGASSEAFF
TGTGCCAGCAGTTACTCTAGGGGGGCCTCGTCTGAAGCTTTCTTT
>.|TRBJ2-3|TRBV3-1|TRBD2
CASSSRGSGGSWSTDTQYF
TGTGCCAGCAGCTCGCGCGGTAGCGGGGGGTCCTGGAGCACAGATACGCAGTATTTT
>few|TRBJ1-5|TRBV5-5|TRBD1
CASSRSQGYNQPQHF
TGTGCCAGCAGCCGATCACAGGGGTATAATCAGCCCCAGCATTTT